This T cell receptor beta chain was recovered during a study of control samples from healthy donors and cancer patients. Germline V gene sequence: CDR1 LNHNV, CDR2 YYDKDF (reference sequence). The CDR3 consists of 15 residues. V lost 1 base, J lost 5 bases, and 12 bases lay in between. Repertoires were generated with immunoSEQ multiplex PCR, while TCRdb's copy carries only in-frame clones and drops some. This sample has tens of thousands of clones, with around four fifths found just once. This TCR derives from a man aged 25 to 40 in good health. Sample: blood. The gene calls are TRBV15 and TRBJ1-3, with unresolved D. This CDR3 is CATSRGGGERNTIYF. In nucleotides, the CDR3 is TGTGCCACCAGCAGAGGAGGCGGGGAAAGAAACACCATATATTTT.